This TCR beta chain was found in a study of cytomegalovirus exposure and HLA in healthy donors. The CDR3 is made up of 15 amino acids. The ends were cut back, 3 bases at V and 5 bases at J, with 13 bases in the middle. The V gene's germline CDR1 is SEHNR and CDR2 FQNEAQ (reference sequence). The PCR had 60 Vbeta and 13 Jbeta primers. Clones were sequenced by immunoSEQ multiplex PCR, and TCRdb holds only the in-frame ones, with some missing. This sample has roughly 100,000 clones, with 83% found just once. The origin of this receptor is a man between 35 and 55 years old in good health and CMV-seronegative. The chain employs TRBV7-9 and TRBJ1-4; no clear D. Input material: PBMCs. The CDR3 sequence: CASSFGSGLNEKLFF. In DNA form, the CDR3 reads TGTGCCAGCAGCTTCGGTTCAGGCCTCAATGAAAAACTGTTTTTT. The whole variable domain, filled in from reference TRBV7-9 and TRBJ1-4, reads DTGVSQNPRHKITKRGQNVTFRCDPISEHNRLYWYRQTLGQGPEFLTYFQNEAQLEKSRLLSDRFSAERPKGSFSTLEIQRTEQGDSAMYLCASSFGSGLNEKLFFGSGTQLSVL.